These 14 T cell receptor beta chains originate from one sample sequenced in a study of OX40 agonist ivuxolimab in advanced cancers. Clones were read by immunoSEQ multiplex PCR, and TCRdb kept only the in-frame ones, dropping some. The sample lists tens of thousands of clones; roughly 82% were seen once. The sample consisted of CD4+ or CD8+ T cells sorted from blood, taken in a trial of the OX40 agonist ivuxolimab. These receptors were collected from an adult with an advanced solid tumor such as melanoma, head and neck, liver or kidney cancer.

V and J are TRBV7-9 and TRBJ2-3, with a weak D call TRBD2 (6 bases). Trimming removed 2 bases from V and 0 bases from J, with 9 bases in between. From germline, CDR1 is SEHNR and CDR2 FQNEAQ (reference sequence). The CDR3 contains 15 residues. Here the CDR3 reads CASSLFGSSTDTQYF. The CDR3 bases are TGTGCCAGCAGCTTATTCGGGAGCAGCACAGATACGCAGTATTTT.

The sample holds one count of this clone. The chain employs TRBV6-1 and TRBJ1-4, with 8 positions matching TRBD1. Germline CDR1 MNHNS, CDR2 SASEGT. This CDR3 region has 14 residues. The trim removed 1 base at V and 7 bases at J, leaving 2 bases unmatched. As DNA, the CDR3 is TGTGCCAGCAGTGAAGGGACAGGGCCTGAAAAACTGTTTTTT. Its translation is CASSEGTGPEKLFF.

The chain carries TRBV2 and TRBJ2-5; the D gene is possibly TRBD2 (6 bases). This CDR3 contains 13 residues. Germline V lookup: CDR1 SNHLY, CDR2 FYNNEI. V was pared by 6 bases and J by 1 base, with 9 bases between. CDR3 amino acids: CASSRGSQETQYF. As DNA, the CDR3 is TGTGCCAGCAGCCGGGGGTCCCAAGAGACCCAGTACTTC.

This clone showed up just a few times. This sequence joins TRBV19 and TRBJ2-5, with D possibly being TRBD2 (7 bases). CDR3 length equals 14 residues. CDR1 is LNHDA, CDR2 SQIVND, per germline (reference sequence). Deletions cut 5 bases from V and 4 bases from J, with 14 bases between. The DNA for the CDR3 is TGTGCCAGTAGTCACGGAGGGGGGGGAGAGACCCAGTACTTC. Translating gives CASSHGGGGETQYF. Drawing the rest from reference TRBV19 and TRBJ2-5, the complete variable domain is DGGITQSPKYLFRKEGQNVTLSCEQNLNHDAMYWYRQDPGQGLRLIYYSQIVNDFQKGDIAEGYSVSREKKESFPLTVTSAQKNPTAFYLCASSHGGGGETQYFGPGTRLLVL.

The table lists this clone with a few counts. The chain uses TRBV30 and TRBJ1-1, with D maybe TRBD1 (6 bases). Deletions cut 6 bases from V and 6 bases from J, with 11 bases between. CDR3 size: 11 residues. Germline-derived CDR1 and CDR2 are GTSNPN and SVGIG (reference sequence). Written as DNA, the CDR3 is TGTGCCTGTAGGGGGATCTCTGAAGCTTTCTTT. Its protein product is CACRGISEAFF.

In its sample, this clone was seen many times. The chain combines TRBV7-2 with TRBJ1-5, with D hard to call. The CDR3 length is 16 residues. V lost 4 bases, J lost 2 bases, and 15 bases lay in between. CDR1 is SGHTA and CDR2 is FQGNSA in the germline V gene. DNA of the CDR3: TGTGCCAGCAGCTCTCGATCTGGACGGGGCAATCAGCCCCAGCATTTT. Its protein product is CASSSRSGRGNQPQHF.

This clone came up once. The V and J genes are TRBV6-1 and TRBJ1-6, with D possibly matching TRBD1 (5 bases). Germline CDR1 and CDR2: MNHNS and SASEGT. Trimming took off 5 bases at V and 7 bases at J, with 15 bases between the two ends. The CDR3 is made up of 15 amino acids. CDR3 protein: CASSSRELGNSPLHF. DNA for the CDR3: TGTGCCAGCAGTTCCAGGGAACTGGGAAATTCACCCCTCCACTTT.

CDR3 nucleotides: TGTGCCAGCAGTTACCGTCTGCCACCACTTAATCAGCCCCAGCATTTT. Translated, it gives CASSYRLPPLNQPQHF. The chain is built from TRBV6-5 and TRBJ1-5; D gene uncertain. Germline loops: CDR1 MNHEY, CDR2 SVGAGI. With 2 bases removed from V and 4 bases from J, the gap between germline ends came to 15 bases. This CDR3 comprises 16 residues.

This clone was recorded only once. V usage is TRBV19 and J usage is TRBJ2-6; D might be TRBD1 or TRBD2, each matching 5 bases. Germline-derived CDR1 and CDR2 are LNHDA and SQIVND (reference sequence). The CDR3 is made up of 16 amino acids. Trimming left V 3 bases short and J 1 base short, with 10 bases between. CDR3 in DNA: TGTGCCAGTAGTATCGGGGACGGTTCTGGGGCCAACGTCCTGACTTTC. Residues: CASSIGDGSGANVLTF.

The count of this clone is one. V is TRBV7-8 and J is TRBJ2-7; TRBD1 matches at 7 bases. V shed 1 base, J shed 6 bases, and the junction held 6 bases outside the gene matches. The germline gives CDR1 SGHVS, CDR2 FQNEAQ. This CDR3 has 14 residues. The CDR3 here is CASSLEYRDSEQYV. The CDR3 nucleotides are TGTGCCAGCAGCTTAGAGTATCGGGACAGCGAGCAGTACGTC.

CDR3 DNA: TGTGCCAGCAGCTCCCTTTATACAGGGTCAGAGACCCAGTACTTC. This encodes CASSSLYTGSETQYF. This chain uses TRBV7-2 with TRBJ2-5; D perhaps matches TRBD1 (6 bases). V shed 4 bases and J shed 4 bases, with 16 bases lying between them. The CDR3 is 15 amino acids. The germline gives CDR1 SGHTA, CDR2 FQGNSA. The full variable domain, completed using reference TRBV7-2 and TRBJ2-5, is GAGVSQSPSNKVTEKGKDVELRCDPISGHTALYWYRQSLGQGLEFLIYFQGNSAPDKSGLPSDRFSAERTGGSVSTLTIQRTQQEDSAVYLCASSSLYTGSETQYFGPGTRLLVL.

The chain links TRBV7-8 to TRBJ2-7; D is perhaps TRBD1 (6 bases). Between the trimmed V and J ends, which lost 1 base and 0 bases, there was a span of 10 bases. Germline V gene data show CDR1 as SGHVS and CDR2 as FQNEAQ. The CDR3 runs to 15 residues. The CDR3 sequence is CASSLVRDTSYEQYF. The CDR3 DNA sequence: TGTGCCAGCAGCTTAGTAAGGGACACCTCCTACGAGCAGTACTTC.

The chain has TRBV15 and TRBJ1-2; the D is unclear. V was clipped by 0 bases and J by 4 bases, with 9 bases between them. This CDR3 contains 14 residues. Germline V lookup: CDR1 LNHNV, CDR2 YYDKDF (reference sequence). CDR3 coding DNA: TGTGCCACCAGCAGAGAGGGCGCCGGCTATGGCTACACCTTC. Protein product: CATSREGAGYGYTF.

This clone was counted a few times. The V gene is TRBV6-5, the J gene TRBJ1-6, with a weak D call TRBD1 (5 bases). This CDR3 is 14 amino acids long. V was shortened by 2 bases and J by 14 bases, with 16 bases between the two germline ends. The germline gives CDR1 MNHEY, CDR2 SVGAGI. DNA for the CDR3: TGTGCCAGCAGTTACCGGGACCTCCAGTCCACCCTCCACTTT. Amino acid sequence: CASSYRDLQSTLHF.